This TCR beta chain was profiled in a study of human T cells and chemical hapten exposure. Overall study: Application of 0.01% DPC to the upper back was done by patch test, with a reading at 6 days. Per-sample TCR yields varied mainly from small pooled library volume differences. Study-wide points: TCRs above 1 in 1000 frequency did not change with DPC sensitization.

Per germline, CDR1 KGHDR and CDR2 SFDVKD. The CDR3 is made up of 14 amino acids. Time point indicated: pre-sensitization, week 0. Treatment here: therapeutic diphenylcyclopropenone sensitization with weekly scalp DPC. Each patch test followed a blood draw. This clonotype was counted once. The antigen is unknown. The junction departs from the called germline gene at one end, perhaps through a read error. TCRdb re-called the RACE reads through MiXCR, storing one row per CDR3 protein. The data show around 380,000 distinct CDR3 sequences, with approximately 5% seen just once and around 8% held by the top ten.

Sequenced here: whole blood, sampled in connection with sensitization to the hapten diphenylcyclopropenone (DPC). The receptor was derived from a woman between 18 and 29 years old with alopecia areata. Some clones in this sample may be carry-over from other donors' samples. The chain is built from TRBV24-1 and TRBJ2-3, with unresolved D. As DNA, the CDR3 is TGTGCCACCTGTGATTTGGATGCCACAGATACGCAGTATTTT. Protein product: CATCDLDATDTQYF.